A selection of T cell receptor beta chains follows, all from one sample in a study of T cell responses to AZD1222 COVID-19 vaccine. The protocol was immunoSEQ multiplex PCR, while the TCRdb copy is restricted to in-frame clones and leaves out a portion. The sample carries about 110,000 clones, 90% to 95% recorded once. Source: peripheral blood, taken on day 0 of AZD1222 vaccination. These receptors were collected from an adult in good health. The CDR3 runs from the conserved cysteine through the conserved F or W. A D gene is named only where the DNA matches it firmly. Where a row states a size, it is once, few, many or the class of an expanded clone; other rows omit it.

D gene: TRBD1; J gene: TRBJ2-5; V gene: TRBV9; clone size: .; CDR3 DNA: TGTGCCAGCAGTCGGGGGCAGGGGGCAGAGACCCAGTACTTC; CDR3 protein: CASSRGQGAETQYF
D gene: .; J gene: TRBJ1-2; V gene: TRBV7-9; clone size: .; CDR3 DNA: TGTGCCAGCAGCTTAGCGTCTGTGCGGCAGGGAGTCGGTGGCTACACCTTC; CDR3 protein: CASSLASVRQGVGGYTF
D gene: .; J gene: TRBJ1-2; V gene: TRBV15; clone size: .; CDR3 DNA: TGTGCCACCAGCAGAGACATTAGGGTGGACTATGGCTACACCTTC; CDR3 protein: CATSRDIRVDYGYTF
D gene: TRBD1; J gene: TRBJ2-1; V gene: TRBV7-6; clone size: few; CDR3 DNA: TGTGCCAGCAGCCAAACCGGGACAGGGGGCAATGAGCAGTTCTTC; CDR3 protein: CASSQTGTGGNEQFF
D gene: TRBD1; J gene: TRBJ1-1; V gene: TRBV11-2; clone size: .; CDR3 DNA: TGTGCCAGCAGCTTGGGGACAGGGAAGGTTTTCTTT; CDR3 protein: CASSLGTGKVFF
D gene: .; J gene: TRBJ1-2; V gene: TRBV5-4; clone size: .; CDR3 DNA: TGTGCCAGCAGCTTGGGGTCCGGGGCGGTGCAGGGCTACACCTTC; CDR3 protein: CASSLGSGAVQGYTF
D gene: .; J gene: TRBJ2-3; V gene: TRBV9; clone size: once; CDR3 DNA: TGTGCCAGCAGCGTAGCTGGGGGCCAAGGAACAGATACGCAGTATTTT; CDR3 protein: CASSVAGGQGTDTQYF
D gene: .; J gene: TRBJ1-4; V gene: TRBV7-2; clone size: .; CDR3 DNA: TGTGCCAGCAGCCCTGTGGGCGGCACTAATGAAAAACTGTTTTTT; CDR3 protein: CASSPVGGTNEKLFF
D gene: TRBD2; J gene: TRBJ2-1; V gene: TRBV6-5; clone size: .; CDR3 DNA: TGTGCCAGCAGGCGACTAGCGGAGCAGTTCTTC; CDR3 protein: CASRRLAEQFF
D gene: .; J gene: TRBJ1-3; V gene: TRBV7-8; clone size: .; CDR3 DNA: TGTGCCAGCACCGTCGACAGCTTGCTAGGAAACACCATATATTTT; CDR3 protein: CASTVDSLLGNTIYF
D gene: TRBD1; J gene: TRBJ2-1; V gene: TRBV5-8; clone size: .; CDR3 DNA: TGTGCCAGCAGCGCCGGGACAGGGATCCGGAATGAGCAGTTCTTC; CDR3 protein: CASSAGTGIRNEQFF
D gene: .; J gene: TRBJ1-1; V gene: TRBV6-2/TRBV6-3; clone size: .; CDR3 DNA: TGTGCCAGCAGTTACCCGCCCCGTTGGGGTAACACTGAAGCTTTCTTT; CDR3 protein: CASSYPPRWGNTEAFF
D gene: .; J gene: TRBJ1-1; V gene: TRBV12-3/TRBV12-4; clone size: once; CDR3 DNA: TGTGCCAGCAGTTTACTGGGGGACACTGAAGCTTTCTTT; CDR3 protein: CASSLLGDTEAFF
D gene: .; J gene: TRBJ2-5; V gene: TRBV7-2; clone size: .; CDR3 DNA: TGTGCCAGCAGCTTAGGCTCATCGGAGACCCAGTACTTC; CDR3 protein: CASSLGSSETQYF
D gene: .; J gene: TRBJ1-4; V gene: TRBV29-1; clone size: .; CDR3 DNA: TGCAGCGTTAGGGGTTCGGTTGAAAAACTGTTTTTT; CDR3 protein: CSVRGSVEKLFF
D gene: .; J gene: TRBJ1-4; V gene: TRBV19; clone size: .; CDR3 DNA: TGTGCCAGTAGCCAGGGAGTAACTAATGAAAAACTGTTTTTT; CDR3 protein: CASSQGVTNEKLFF
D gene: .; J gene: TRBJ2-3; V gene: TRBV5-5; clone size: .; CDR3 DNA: TGTGCCAGCAGCTTGGCCTCCGGAACAGATACGCAGTATTTT; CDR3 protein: CASSLASGTDTQYF
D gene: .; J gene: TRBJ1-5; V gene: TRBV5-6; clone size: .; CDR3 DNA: TGTGCCAGCAGCCGTGGACACCGAGGTACCCAGCCCCAGCATTTT; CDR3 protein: CASSRGHRGTQPQHF
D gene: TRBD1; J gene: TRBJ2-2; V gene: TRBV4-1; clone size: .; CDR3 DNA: TGCGCCAGCAGCCAAGAAGCGACAGGGGGGTTCGGGGAGCTGTTTTTT; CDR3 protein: CASSQEATGGFGELFF
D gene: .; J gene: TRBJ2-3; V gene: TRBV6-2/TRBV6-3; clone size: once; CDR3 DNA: TGTGCCAGCAGCCGTTTACCTTCCGGGACGGGCAGAGCAGATACGCAGTATTTT; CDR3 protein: CASSRLPSGTGRADTQYF
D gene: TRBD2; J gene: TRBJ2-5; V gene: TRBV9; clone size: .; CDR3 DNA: TGTGCCAGCAGCGTAGCTGGCGGTAGCGGGGGTTTGGAGACCCAGTACTTC; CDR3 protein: CASSVAGGSGGLETQYF
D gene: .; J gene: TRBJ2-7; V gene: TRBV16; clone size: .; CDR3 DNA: TGTGCCAGCAGCCAATCGGGTGAGGCGCGGCAAAACTTC; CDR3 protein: CASSQSGEARQNF
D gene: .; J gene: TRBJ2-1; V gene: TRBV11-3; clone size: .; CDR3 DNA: TGTGCCAGCAGCTCCAACAATGAGCAGTTCTTC; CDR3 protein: CASSSNNEQFF
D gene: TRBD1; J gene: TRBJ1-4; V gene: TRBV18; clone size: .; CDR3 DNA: TGTGCCAGCTCACCCGAGACAGGGTCTAATGAAAAACTGTTTTTT; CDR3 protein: CASSPETGSNEKLFF
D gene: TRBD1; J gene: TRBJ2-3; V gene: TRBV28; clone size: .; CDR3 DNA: TGTGCCAGCGTTAGACAGGGCTTCGCAGATACGCAGTATTTT; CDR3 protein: CASVRQGFADTQYF
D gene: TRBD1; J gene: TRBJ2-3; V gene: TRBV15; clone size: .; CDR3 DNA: TGTGCCACCAGCAGAGATAGACAGGGGATACTAAGTCGGCAGTATTTT; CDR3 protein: CATSRDRQGILSRQYF
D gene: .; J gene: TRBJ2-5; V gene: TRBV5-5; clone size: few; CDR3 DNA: TGTGCCAGCAGCAGGGAGCAGTTCCAAGACCAAGAGACCCAGTACTTC; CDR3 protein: CASSREQFQDQETQYF
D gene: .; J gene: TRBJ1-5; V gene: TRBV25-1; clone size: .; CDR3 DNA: TGTGCCAGGGATATGGACTCAGGGCCGGCTCAGCCCCAGCATTTT; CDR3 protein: CARDMDSGPAQPQHF